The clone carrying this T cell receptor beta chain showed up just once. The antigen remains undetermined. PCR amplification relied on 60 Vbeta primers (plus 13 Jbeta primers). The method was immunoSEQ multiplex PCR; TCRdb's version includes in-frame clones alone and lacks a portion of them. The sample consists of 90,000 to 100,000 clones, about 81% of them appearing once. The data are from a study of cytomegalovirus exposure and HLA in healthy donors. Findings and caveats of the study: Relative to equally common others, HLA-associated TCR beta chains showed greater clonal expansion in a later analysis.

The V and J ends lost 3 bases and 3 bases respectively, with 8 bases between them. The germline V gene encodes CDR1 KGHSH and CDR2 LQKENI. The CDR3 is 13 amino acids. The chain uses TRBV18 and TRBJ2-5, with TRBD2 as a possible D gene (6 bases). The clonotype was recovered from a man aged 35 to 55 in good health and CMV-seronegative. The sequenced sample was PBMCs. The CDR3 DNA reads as TGTGCCAGCTCACCGGGACTGAAAGAGACCCAGTACTTC. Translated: CASSPGLKETQYF.